The 32 T cell receptor beta chains listed next were all sequenced from one sample in a study of shared clonotypes between healthy human individuals (dated by TCRdb to the early 2020s). Library method: the immunoSEQ multiplex PCR assay. TCRdb retrieved this table from immuneACCESS and kept in-frame rearrangements only. Not all clones are present; in checked studies, unresolved V genes account for under half, and no reason is known for the remainder. The sample table holds more than 400,000 clones, of which about 96% were seen once. About 0.068% of the sample is in the top ten clones. Sequenced input: naive CD4+ T cells sorted from blood. The sample's cell subset or site label, decoded: CD45RA+ positively selected. Receptor source: a woman aged 25-40 years in good health.

This sequence joins TRBV25-1 and TRBJ1-5; D is perhaps TRBD1 (5 bases). The CDR3 has 14 amino acids. Trimming stripped 4 bases from V and 4 bases from J, with 11 bases between. In germline, CDR1 is MGHDK, CDR2 SYGVNS. Written as DNA, the CDR3 is TGTGCCAGCAGTGTTATGGGGGTTAATCAGCCCCAGCATTTT. Its translation is CASSVMGVNQPQHF.

V is TRBV9 and J is TRBJ2-1, with D uncertain. The CDR3 contains 12 residues. The germline V gene has CDR1 SGDLS and CDR2 YYNGEE. Trimming pared 0 bases from V and 8 bases from J, leaving 6 bases between. The CDR3 loop is CASSVVYDEQFF. As DNA, the CDR3 is TGTGCCAGCAGCGTAGTATATGATGAGCAGTTCTTC.

This clone was recorded once. The chain employs TRBV5-1 and TRBJ2-1; 8 positions match TRBD1. The ends lost 2 bases at V and 5 bases at J; junction bases unmatched: 3. Germline values: CDR1 SGHRS, CDR2 YFSETQ. The CDR3 is 14 residues long. This chain's CDR3 is CASSFGQGNNEQFF. CDR3 coding DNA: TGCGCCAGCAGCTTTGGACAGGGAAACAATGAGCAGTTCTTC.

The chain has TRBV28 and TRBJ2-1; D not certain. There are 12 residues in the CDR3. The V gene lost 2 bases and the J gene lost 15 bases, with 14 bases spanning the gap. CDR1 is MDHEN, CDR2 SYDVKM, per germline. The CDR3 DNA reads TGTGCCAGCAGTTTAAGCCCAGCTTTACCGTTCTTC. This codes for CASSLSPALPFF. The whole variable domain, filled in from reference TRBV28 and TRBJ2-1, reads DVKVTQSSRYLVKRTGEKVFLECVQDMDHENMFWYRQDPGLGLRLIYFSYDVKMKEKGDIPEGYSVSREKKERFSLILESASTNQTSMYLCASSLSPALPFFGPGTRLTVL.

This clone appeared a single time. V gene TRBV28 combines with J gene TRBJ2-7, with D unresolved. Germline CDR1 and CDR2: MDHEN and SYDVKM. The CDR3 is 13 residues long. V was cut by 6 bases and J by 0 bases, with 9 bases left in between. As DNA, the CDR3 is TGTGCCAGCAGAGTTTCCAGCTCCTACGAGCAGTACTTC. Amino acid sequence: CASRVSSSYEQYF.

This chain joins TRBV15 and TRBJ2-7, with D unclear. V lost 0 bases to trimming and J lost 3 bases, with 12 bases between them. The V gene's germline CDR1 is LNHNV and CDR2 YYDKDF (reference sequence). The CDR3 is made up of 15 amino acids. The CDR3 loop is CATSRDPGHNYEQYF. CDR3 coding DNA: TGTGCCACCAGCAGAGATCCGGGCCACAACTACGAGCAGTACTTC. Supplemented by reference TRBV15 and TRBJ2-7, the full variable domain reads DAMVIQNPRYQVTQFGKPVTLSCSQTLNHNVMYWYQQKSSQAPKLLFHYYDKDFNNEADTPDNFQSRRPNTSFCFLDIRSPGLGDTAMYLCATSRDPGHNYEQYFGPGTRLTVT.

This sequence joins TRBV5-1 and TRBJ2-7, with D unclear. Germline V CDR1 and CDR2: SGHRS, YFSETQ. This CDR3 is 15 amino acids long. Trimming removed 0 bases from V and 3 bases from J, with 13 bases in between. CDR3 nucleotides: TGCGCCAGCAGCTTGGGGTGGCCTGCGGACTACGAGCAGTACTTC. It translates to CASSLGWPADYEQYF.

This clone has just one count. The gene calls are TRBV6-5 and TRBJ2-1; D might be TRBD2 (5 bases). The CDR3 extends over 12 amino acids. V was shortened by 6 bases and J by 14 bases, with 17 bases between the two germline ends. The germline CDR1 and CDR2 sequences are MNHEY and SVGAGI. Here the CDR3 reads CASSRTGSGEFF. The CDR3 nucleotides are TGTGCCAGCAGCCGTACGGGGTCTGGGGAGTTCTTC.

In regard to this clone: Other DNA sequences of this sample code for an identical CDR3. The chain uses TRBV30 and TRBJ2-7; 7 nucleotides match TRBD1. J lost 2 bases, V lost 8 bases, and 6 bases had no gene match. CDR1 and CDR2 from the germline V gene are GTSNPN and SVGIG (reference sequence). The CDR3 loop spans 12 amino acids. CDR3 sequence reads: CARDSETYEQYF. In DNA, the CDR3 is TGTGCCCGGGACAGCGAGACCTACGAGCAGTACTTC. Using reference TRBV30 and TRBJ2-7 for the parts outside the CDR3, the full variable domain is SQTIHQWPATLVQPVGSPLSLECTVEGTSNPNLYWYRQAAGRGLQLLFYSVGIGQISSEVPQNLSASRPQDRQFILSSKKLLLSDSGFYLCARDSETYEQYFGPGTRLTVT.

The chain recombines TRBV18 with TRBJ2-1; TRBD2 is a possible D gene (5 bases). This CDR3 contains 13 residues. CDR1 KGHSH and CDR2 LQKENI come from the germline V gene. The germline V and J ends were trimmed by 3 bases and 7 bases, with 10 bases remaining between them. Written as DNA, the CDR3 is TGTGCCAGCTCACCGGGAGTCCCGAATGAGCAGTTCTTC. It encodes CASSPGVPNEQFF.

The chain is built from TRBV6-1 and TRBJ1-2, with TRBD1 matching over 8 bases. The CDR3 sequence is 15 residues long. J lost 2 bases, V lost 3 bases, and 5 bases had no gene match. Germline-derived CDR1 and CDR2 are MNHNS and SASEGT. The chain's CDR3 is CASSEPGQANYGYTF. CDR3 coding DNA: TGTGCCAGCAGTGAGCCGGGACAGGCGAACTATGGCTACACCTTC.

The V call is TRBV5-1, the J call TRBJ2-2; TRBD2 matches at 7 bases. The germline CDR1 and CDR2 sequences are SGHRS and YFSETQ. J lost 6 bases, V lost 4 bases, and 12 bases had no gene match. This CDR3 comprises 16 residues. The chain's CDR3 is CASSLGVSGSSGELFF. CDR3 in DNA: TGCGCCAGCAGCCTGGGGGTTAGCGGGTCGTCCGGGGAGCTGTTTTTT.

The gene calls are TRBV28 and TRBJ1-3, with 7 nucleotides matching TRBD1. Trimming removed 10 bases from V and 0 bases from J; junction bases left unmatched: 6. Germline V gene data show CDR1 as MDHEN and CDR2 as SYDVKM. The CDR3 extends over 14 amino acids. Here the CDR3 DNA reads TGTGCCACCTCGACAGGGTACTCTGGAAACACCATATATTTT. This sequence encodes CATSTGYSGNTIYF.

The V gene is TRBV10-1, the J gene TRBJ2-1; possible D gene TRBD2, 5 bases. Germline V gene data show CDR1 as WNHNN and CDR2 as SYGVQD (reference sequence). The germline V and J ends were trimmed by 4 bases and 6 bases, with 13 bases remaining between them. The CDR3 covers 14 residues. The CDR3 loop is CASSGPLAGNEQFF. CDR3 coding DNA: TGCGCCAGCAGTGGTCCCCTAGCTGGCAATGAGCAGTTCTTC.

The chain recombines TRBV6-6 with TRBJ1-1; no reliable D call. Trimming shortened V by 8 bases and J by 7 bases, and 20 bases separated the two germline ends. The length of the CDR3 is 14 residues. Germline-derived CDR1 and CDR2 are MNHNY and SVGAGI (reference sequence). The CDR3 nucleotides are TGTGCCAGCGTCCGGGGTGGACCCGAGAATGAAGCTTTCTTT. It encodes CASVRGGPENEAFF.

The rearrangement links TRBV27 to TRBJ2-7; a possible D gene is TRBD1 (5 bases). The CDR3 loop spans 13 amino acids. CDR1 MNHEY and CDR2 SMNVEV come from the germline V gene (reference sequence). V was pared by 4 bases and J by 0 bases, with 7 bases between. The CDR3 sequence: CASSSDSSYEQYF. The CDR3 DNA reads TGTGCCAGCAGTTCCGACAGCTCCTACGAGCAGTACTTC.

The rearrangement joins TRBV7-9 to TRBJ2-1; 7 bases fit TRBD2. Germline loops: CDR1 SEHNR, CDR2 FQNEAQ (reference sequence). With 4 bases clipped from V and 9 bases from J, the junction kept 12 bases outside the gene matches. The CDR3 is 15 amino acids. CDR3 protein: CASSSTGTIEAEQFF. The CDR3 DNA reads TGTGCCAGCAGCTCCACCGGGACTATTGAGGCTGAGCAGTTCTTC.

This chain joins TRBV29-1 and TRBJ2-7; unclear D gene. CDR1 and CDR2 (germline): SQVTM, ANQGSEA. CDR3 length: 11 amino acids. Trimming took off 4 bases at V and 3 bases at J, with 7 bases between the two ends. This chain's CDR3 is CSVVEHYEQYF. DNA for the CDR3: TGCAGCGTTGTCGAGCACTACGAGCAGTACTTC.

This chain joins TRBV18 and TRBJ2-1; TRBD2 might be the D (5 bases). V was clipped by 2 bases and J by 2 bases, with 13 bases between them. CDR1 and CDR2 from the germline V gene are KGHSH and LQKENI. CDR3 size: 16 residues. CDR3 in DNA: TGTGCCAGCTCACCAACGGCGGGCTTAACCTACAATGAGCAGTTCTTC. Translated, it gives CASSPTAGLTYNEQFF. The entire variable domain, with the rest obtained from reference TRBV18 and TRBJ2-1, is as follows: NAGVMQNPRHLVRRRGQEARLRCSPMKGHSHVYWYRQLPEEGLKFMVYLQKENIIDESGMPKERFSAEFPKEGPSILRIQQVVRGDSAAYFCASSPTAGLTYNEQFFGPGTRLTVL.

The rearrangement uses TRBV7-2 and TRBJ2-1; D may be TRBD2 (5 bases). V was clipped by 0 bases and J by 7 bases, with 10 bases between them. The germline V gene has CDR1 SGHTA and CDR2 FQGNSA. The CDR3 totals 14 residues. The CDR3 reads CASSLAQRRNEQFF. CDR3 DNA sequence: TGTGCCAGCAGCTTAGCGCAGCGGCGTAATGAGCAGTTCTTC. Full variable domain (missing parts from reference TRBV7-2 and TRBJ2-1): GAGVSQSPSNKVTEKGKDVELRCDPISGHTALYWYRQSLGQGLEFLIYFQGNSAPDKSGLPSDRFSAERTGGSVSTLTIQRTQQEDSAVYLCASSLAQRRNEQFFGPGTRLTVL.

This chain joins TRBV5-1 and TRBJ1-2, with 10 nucleotides matching TRBD1. The CDR3 consists of 16 residues. Germline V gene sequence: CDR1 SGHRS, CDR2 YFSETQ. The V and J ends lost 4 bases and 3 bases, in that order; junction bases with no gene match: 9. For the CDR3, the DNA is TGCGCCAGCAGCAGGGAGGGACAGGGGATAGACTATGGCTACACCTTC. It specifies CASSREGQGIDYGYTF.

The rearrangement links TRBV14 to TRBJ2-1, with TRBD1 matching 11 bases. Germline V lookup: CDR1 SGHDN, CDR2 FVKESK. This CDR3 spans 16 amino acids. The V gene end was trimmed by 2 bases and the J gene end by 5 bases; junction bases not matched to a gene: 5. The CDR3 spells CASSQPAGQGDNEQFF. The CDR3, as DNA: TGTGCCAGCAGCCAACCAGCGGGACAGGGGGACAATGAGCAGTTCTTC.

The V call is TRBV19, the J call TRBJ1-1; D unclear. The V end was cut by 3 bases, the J end by 2 bases, with 7 bases between. The CDR3 covers 13 residues. Germline V CDR1 and CDR2: LNHDA, SQIVND (reference sequence). CDR3 nucleotide sequence: TGTGCCAGTAGTATCCACGGTAACACTGAAGCTTTCTTT. Amino acid sequence: CASSIHGNTEAFF. The whole variable domain, remainder taken from reference TRBV19 and TRBJ1-1, is DGGITQSPKYLFRKEGQNVTLSCEQNLNHDAMYWYRQDPGQGLRLIYYSQIVNDFQKGDIAEGYSVSREKKESFPLTVTSAQKNPTAFYLCASSIHGNTEAFFGQGTRLTVV.

The CDR3 reads CASSSGVNTGELFF. CDR3 DNA: TGTGCCAGCAGTTCTGGGGTGAACACCGGGGAGCTGTTTTTT. The chain recombines TRBV27 with TRBJ2-2, with D uncertain. V was clipped by 4 bases and J by 1 base, with 7 bases between them. CDR1 MNHEY and CDR2 SMNVEV come from the germline V gene (reference sequence). The length of the CDR3 is 14 residues.

The V call is TRBV15, the J call TRBJ1-6; tentatively, D is TRBD1 (5 bases). This CDR3 region has 13 residues. The V and J ends lost 0 bases and 8 bases respectively, with 5 bases between them. Germline V gives CDR1 LNHNV, CDR2 YYDKDF (reference sequence). CDR3 bases: TGTGCCACCAGCAGAGAAGGGGATTCACCCCTCCACTTT. This gives the protein CATSREGDSPLHF.

This chain uses TRBV19 with TRBJ2-1, with TRBD2 matching 11 bases. The length of the CDR3 is 16 residues. Per germline, CDR1 LNHDA and CDR2 SQIVND (reference sequence). The V and J ends lost 6 bases and 3 bases, in that order; junction bases with no gene match: 7. This CDR3 reads CASSPGLADFYNEQFF. The CDR3 nucleotides read TGTGCCAGTAGCCCGGGACTAGCGGATTTCTACAATGAGCAGTTCTTC.

The chain is built from TRBV5-1 and TRBJ2-4; D possibly matches TRBD1 or TRBD2 (5 bases each). Germline assignment: CDR1 SGHRS and CDR2 YFSETQ. V lost 6 bases and J lost 5, with 18 bases in between. The CDR3 is 15 amino acids. The CDR3 sequence: CASTHTPGAENIQYF. CDR3 DNA sequence: TGCGCCAGCACCCACACCCCCGGGGCGGAAAACATTCAGTACTTC.

This clone was recorded once. The V gene is TRBV27, the J gene TRBJ2-1; 11 nucleotides align to TRBD1. The CDR3 has 19 amino acids. From germline, CDR1 is MNHEY and CDR2 SMNVEV (reference sequence). The J segment lost 9 bases and the V segment lost 4 bases, leaving 20 bases of the junction unmatched. CDR3 bases: TGTGCCAGCAGTTCAGAAGTTTACCGGACAGGGGGCCTTATTAGTGAGCAGTTCTTC. Translating gives CASSSEVYRTGGLISEQFF.

This rearrangement joins TRBV19 to TRBJ1-1, with D possibly being TRBD1 (5 bases). This CDR3 spans 13 amino acids. CDR1 is LNHDA and CDR2 is SQIVND in the germline V gene (reference sequence). V lost 5 bases to trimming and J lost 7 bases, with 14 bases between them. The CDR3 coding sequence is TGTGCCAGTAGTCCCTGGACACGAGATGAAGCTTTCTTT. This encodes CASSPWTRDEAFF.

The sample holds a few counts of this clone. V and J are TRBV6-1 and TRBJ1-2, with 8 bases fitting TRBD1. This CDR3 comprises 15 residues. CDR1 and CDR2 (germline): MNHNS, SASEGT. V lost 2 bases, J lost 5 bases, and 7 bases stayed unmatched. CDR3 nucleotides: TGTGCCAGCAGTGAACCCGGACAGGGAGCTTATGGCTACACCTTC. This encodes CASSEPGQGAYGYTF.

The chain links TRBV2 to TRBJ2-5, with unresolved D. The J call is doubtful: the DNA matches TRBJ2-7 better. The CDR3 contains 15 residues. Germline V gene data show CDR1 as SNHLY and CDR2 as FYNNEI. CDR3 loop: CASSEVGRSSYEQYF. The CDR3 DNA reads TGTGCCAGCAGTGAAGTCGGACGGAGCTCCTACGAGCAGTACTTC.

In regard to this clone: Other DNA sequences from this sample encode an identical CDR3 as well. The chain links TRBV5-1 to TRBJ1-1; D uncertain. The CDR3 is made up of 14 amino acids. Deletions cut 4 bases from V and 1 base from J, with 11 bases between. In germline, CDR1 is SGHRS, CDR2 YFSETQ. The CDR3 DNA is TGCGCCAGCAGCCTAGCCGCAGGGAACACTGAAGCTTTCTTT. The encoded protein is CASSLAAGNTEAFF.